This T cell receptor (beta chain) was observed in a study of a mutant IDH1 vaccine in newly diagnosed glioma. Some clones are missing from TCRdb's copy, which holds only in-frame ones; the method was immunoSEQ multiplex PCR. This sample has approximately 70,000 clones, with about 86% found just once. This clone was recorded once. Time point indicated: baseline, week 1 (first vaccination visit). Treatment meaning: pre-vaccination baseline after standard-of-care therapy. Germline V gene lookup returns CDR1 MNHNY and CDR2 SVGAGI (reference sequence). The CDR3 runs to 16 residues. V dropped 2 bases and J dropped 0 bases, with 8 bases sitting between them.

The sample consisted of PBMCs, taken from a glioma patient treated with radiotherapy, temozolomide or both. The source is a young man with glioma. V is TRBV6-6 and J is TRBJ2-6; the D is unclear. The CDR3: CASSYPRDSGANVLTF. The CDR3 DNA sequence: TGTGCCAGCAGTTACCCCAGAGACTCTGGGGCCAACGTCCTGACTTTC.